The clone carrying this TCR beta chain was seen a single time. At one boundary the junction diverges from the germline segment, which might be a read error. Primed by a sample-barcoded 5' primer and a J-beta primer mix, a second PCR proceeded for roughly 7 to 11 cycles. TCRdb redid the calling of the 5' RACE reads with MiXCR, one entry per CDR3 protein. Of over 1.5 million distinct CDR3 sequences listed, less than 50% are singletons. The record originates from a study of blood T cells in healthy people across ages. The germline CDR1 and CDR2 sequences are SEHNR and FQNEAQ (reference sequence). The CDR3 spans 12 residues.

Sequenced material: blood. The TCR was taken from a woman aged 40 to 55 in good health. The rearrangement uses TRBV7-9 and TRBJ1-2; possible D gene TRBD1, 5 bases. CDR3: CASSSGPYAYTF. DNA for the CDR3: TGTGCCAGCAGTTCGGGGCCCTATGCCTACACCTTC.